The 30 T cell receptor beta chains presented below share a single source sample, sequenced in a study of cytomegalovirus exposure and HLA in healthy donors. The primer mix had 60 Vbeta and 13 Jbeta primers. Here immunoSEQ multiplex PCR was the method, and the copy in TCRdb shows in-frame clones only, minus some. Of 100,000 to 150,000 clones listed, roughly 75% were seen once; the top ten hold 1.2%. Sequencing was carried out using PBMCs. The source of these receptors is a female donor in good health and CMV-seronegative.

The chain combines TRBV6-4 with TRBJ1-1, with a weak D call TRBD1 (5 bases). Trimming pared 6 bases from V and 6 bases from J, leaving 17 bases between. The CDR3 has 14 residues. In germline, CDR1 is MRHNA, CDR2 SNTAGT. The CDR3 reads CASSRDLTKSEAFF. CDR3 DNA sequence: TGTGCCAGCAGCCGGGACTTGACTAAGTCTGAAGCTTTCTTT.

The gene calls are TRBV5-5 and TRBJ2-3; 9 nucleotides agree with TRBD1. Unmatched junction bases numbered 9, after V lost 4 bases and J lost 0 bases. CDR3 length equals 17 residues. Germline V lookup: CDR1 SGHKS, CDR2 YYEKEE (reference sequence). CDR3 in DNA: TGTGCCAGCAGCACCCGACAGGGGGGGGTGAGCACAGATACGCAGTATTTT. This gives the protein CASSTRQGGVSTDTQYF.

The chain couples TRBV11-3 to TRBJ2-1, with 13 bases matching TRBD2. V shed 4 bases and J 10 bases; nucleotides not matched to a gene: 13. The CDR3 spans 17 residues. Germline CDR1 is SGHNT and CDR2 is YENEEA. CDR3 bases: TGTGCCAGCAGCTCCAAGACTAGCGGGGGGCCGGTGGGGGAGCAGTTCTTC. This sequence encodes CASSSKTSGGPVGEQFF.

CDR3 sequence reads: CASSYQPQGNSPLHF. CDR3 coding DNA: TGTGCCAGCAGCTATCAGCCACAGGGGAATTCACCCCTCCACTTT. The V gene is TRBV27, the J gene TRBJ1-6, with 7 bases lining up with TRBD1. The length of the CDR3 is 15 residues. Per the germline V gene, CDR1 is MNHEY and CDR2 is SMNVEV (reference sequence). Germline trimming cut 6 bases from V and 7 bases from J; bases unmatched to any gene: 9.

The chain has TRBV6-1 and TRBJ1-5; D remains ambiguous. V was shortened by 11 bases and J by 1 base, with 12 bases between the two germline ends. Germline CDR1 reads MNHNS; CDR2 reads SASEGT. The CDR3 has 13 residues. For the CDR3, the DNA is TGTGCCTCCAACCCGCAGAGCAATCAGCCCCAGCATTTT. Encoded protein: CASNPQSNQPQHF.

The V and J genes are TRBV19 and TRBJ1-4; TRBD1 aligns across 9 bases. The CDR3 totals 15 residues. The J segment lost 3 bases and the V segment lost 5 bases, leaving 4 bases of the junction unmatched. Germline V CDR1 and CDR2: LNHDA, SQIVND (reference sequence). The CDR3 here is CASSARQGANEKLFF. CDR3 bases: TGTGCCAGTAGTGCTCGACAGGGGGCTAATGAAAAACTGTTTTTT.

This chain uses TRBV2 with TRBJ2-1; a weak D match, TRBD1 (6 bases). Trimming removed 11 bases at V and 3 bases at J, with 11 bases between. The CDR3 covers 12 residues. The germline CDR1 and CDR2 sequences are SNHLY and FYNNEI. The CDR3 DNA is TGTGCCGGTGGGGGCAACTACAATGAGCAGTTCTTC. Translating it yields CAGGGNYNEQFF.

The chain has TRBV5-4 and TRBJ2-1; D possibly corresponds to TRBD2 (7 bases). Trimming stripped 4 bases from V and 7 bases from J, with 15 bases between. The CDR3 is 14 amino acids. Germline CDR1 is SGHNT and CDR2 is YYREEE (reference sequence). The CDR3, as DNA: TGTGCCAGCAGCAGGGGGGGGCCCAGGAATGAGCAGTTCTTC. Its protein is CASSRGGPRNEQFF.

This clone was recorded once. Other nucleotide sequences in the sample specify the same CDR3. This chain connects TRBV9 to TRBJ2-3, with TRBD2 matching 9 bases. CDR1 and CDR2 from the germline V gene are SGDLS and YYNGEE. The trim removed 5 bases at V and 6 bases at J, leaving 13 bases unmatched. The CDR3 spans 16 residues. CDR3 residues: CASREIAGDELDTQYF. CDR3 coding DNA: TGTGCCAGCAGAGAAATAGCGGGAGACGAGTTGGATACGCAGTATTTT.

In its sample, this clone was seen a few times. The chain employs TRBV5-6 and TRBJ2-5, with TRBD2 identical over 7 bases. The end of the DNA fits TRBJ2-7 better, so the J call may be wrong. In germline, CDR1 is SGHDT, CDR2 YYEEEE. The CDR3 totals 14 residues. The CDR3 sequence is CASSLSAGNYEQYF. Written as DNA, the CDR3 is TGTGCCAGCAGCTTGTCAGCGGGGAACTACGAGCAGTACTTC.

The table lists this clone with a count of one. This chain joins TRBV6-5 and TRBJ1-1, with D maybe TRBD1 (5 bases). The CDR3 length is 15 residues. CDR1 MNHEY and CDR2 SVGAGI come from the germline V gene. Trimming stripped 5 bases from V and 4 bases from J, with 17 bases between. The CDR3 nucleotides are TGTGCCAGCAGTGTGGCGGAGGGGACGCGCACTGAAGCTTTCTTT. Translation gives CASSVAEGTRTEAFF.

This clone was observed a single time. The J gene is TRBJ2-5, the V gene TRBV15, with TRBD1 matching 9 bases. The V and J ends lost 0 bases and 4 bases, in that order; junction bases with no gene match: 3. The germline V gene has CDR1 LNHNV and CDR2 YYDKDF (reference sequence). CDR3 length: 15 amino acids. Here the CDR3 reads CATSRDGQGRETQYF. In nucleotides, the CDR3 is TGTGCCACCAGCAGAGACGGACAGGGGAGAGAGACCCAGTACTTC.

This clone was detected once. The chain couples TRBV18 to TRBJ1-2; 9 bases are shared with TRBD1. V shed 5 bases, J shed 3 bases, and the junction held 4 bases outside the gene matches. This CDR3 is built from 14 residues. Germline lookup yields CDR1 KGHSH and CDR2 LQKENI. The CDR3: CASSRDREHYGYTF. In nucleotides, the CDR3 is TGTGCCAGCTCAAGGGACAGGGAACACTATGGCTACACCTTC.

This clone has a single count. The chain combines TRBV6-1 with TRBJ2-5, with TRBD2 identical over 8 bases. The closer fit of TRBJ2-7 to the DNA end suggests the J call may be wrong. Germline CDR1 reads MNHNS; CDR2 reads SASEGT. The CDR3 runs 16 residues. DNA of the CDR3: TGTGCCAGCAGTGAAGAAGCGGGAGCCGTCTCCTACGAGCAGTACTTC. Translated, it gives CASSEEAGAVSYEQYF.

This clone was recorded only once. J is TRBJ1-1 and V is TRBV30; D unresolved. The CDR3 loop spans 10 amino acids. Trimming took off 2 bases at V and 13 bases at J, with 11 bases between the two ends. Looked up from germline, CDR1 is GTSNPN and CDR2 is SVGIG (reference sequence). CDR3 DNA: TGTGCCTGGAGTCCCCCGAGCATTTTCTTT. It yields the protein CAWSPPSIFF.

This clone was observed once. The chain employs TRBV19 and TRBJ1-1, with D possibly TRBD1 on 5 matching bases. Germline V gene lookup returns CDR1 LNHDA and CDR2 SQIVND (reference sequence). V shed 4 bases and J shed 3 bases, with 12 bases lying between them. This CDR3 is 14 amino acids long. CDR3 amino acids: CASSTDRTYTEAFF. For the CDR3, the DNA is TGTGCCAGTAGTACCGACAGAACCTACACTGAAGCTTTCTTT.

V gene TRBV7-3 combines with J gene TRBJ2-5, with D perhaps TRBD2 (6 bases). Between the trimmed V and J ends, which lost 5 bases and 5 bases, there was a span of 18 bases. The germline V gene has CDR1 SGHTA and CDR2 FQGTGA. This CDR3 region has 15 residues. The CDR3 spells CASSPSGSGGETQYF. DNA of the CDR3: TGTGCCAGCAGCCCGTCGGGTAGCGGCGGGGAGACCCAGTACTTC.

The chain carries TRBV30 and TRBJ2-6; no clear D. This CDR3 is 16 amino acids long. CDR1 and CDR2 (germline): GTSNPN, SVGIG (reference sequence). V was shortened by 1 base and J by 0 bases, with 10 bases between the two germline ends. The CDR3 sequence: CAWSGLILSGANVLTF. Here the CDR3 DNA reads TGTGCCTGGAGTGGCCTGATACTCTCTGGGGCCAACGTCCTGACTTTC.

The rearrangement links TRBV9 to TRBJ2-2; D unclear. V was cut by 0 bases and J by 1 base, with 7 bases left in between. There are 15 residues in the CDR3. Per germline, CDR1 SGDLS and CDR2 YYNGEE. The CDR3: CASSVDPGNTGELFF. The CDR3 bases are TGTGCCAGCAGCGTAGATCCAGGGAACACCGGGGAGCTGTTTTTT.

This chain links TRBV29-1 with TRBJ2-3; TRBD1 might be the D (5 bases). Trimming removed 7 bases at V and 3 bases at J, with 14 bases between. Germline CDR1 reads SQVTM; CDR2 reads ANQGSEA. The CDR3 runs 13 residues. CDR3 loop: CSATWGRTDTQYF. Written as DNA, the CDR3 is TGCAGCGCCACATGGGGCCGGACAGATACGCAGTATTTT.

CDR3 region: CASSWVRDRVRETQYF. CDR3 nucleotides: TGTGCCAGCAGTTGGGTGCGGGACAGGGTTCGGGAGACCCAGTACTTC. The genes are TRBV2 and TRBJ2-5; TRBD1 agrees at 9 bases. Germline assignment: CDR1 SNHLY and CDR2 FYNNEI. The CDR3 is 16 residues long. Losses at the gene ends were 5 bases for V and 5 bases for J; bases not matched to a gene: 12. The whole variable domain, remainder taken from reference TRBV2 and TRBJ2-5, is EPEVTQTPSHQVTQMGQEVILRCVPISNHLYFYWYRQILGQKVEFLVSFYNNEISEKSEIFDDQFSVERPDGSNFTLKIRSTKLEDSAMYFCASSWVRDRVRETQYFGPGTRLLVL.

The chain carries TRBV11-1 and TRBJ2-1, with 10 bases aligning to TRBD2. CDR1 SGHAT and CDR2 FQDESV come from the germline V gene (reference sequence). The length of the CDR3 is 14 residues. J lost 5 bases, V lost 5 bases, and 3 bases had no gene match. The CDR3 DNA sequence: TGTGCCAGCAGCCGGACTAGCGGAGACAATGAGCAGTTCTTC. Its protein product is CASSRTSGDNEQFF.

V gene TRBV11-3 combines with J gene TRBJ1-4; D may be TRBD1 (6 bases). The CDR3 runs to 13 residues. With 6 bases removed from V and 8 bases from J, the gap between germline ends came to 13 bases. Germline loops: CDR1 SGHNT, CDR2 YENEEA. CDR3 sequence: CASSRTALEKLFF. CDR3 in DNA: TGTGCCAGCAGTAGGACAGCTTTGGAAAAACTGTTTTTT.

The chain combines TRBV15 with TRBJ2-2; possibly TRBD2 for D (5 bases). The V gene's germline CDR1 is LNHNV and CDR2 YYDKDF (reference sequence). The CDR3 sequence is 14 residues long. V lost 8 bases and J lost 1, with 11 bases in between. The CDR3 nucleotides are TGTGCCACCGCGGCTAGCAAGAACACCGGGGAGCTGTTTTTT. Translation gives CATAASKNTGELFF.

This chain uses TRBV9 with TRBJ2-1; TRBD2 is a possible D gene (6 bases). This CDR3 comprises 16 residues. Looked up from germline, CDR1 is SGDLS and CDR2 is YYNGEE. The ends were cut back, 4 bases at V and 1 base at J, with 15 bases in the middle. CDR3 loop: CASSHKVGGSYNEQFF. DNA of the CDR3: TGTGCCAGCAGCCATAAGGTGGGGGGATCCTACAATGAGCAGTTCTTC.

The chain couples TRBV14 to TRBJ1-4; D may be TRBD1 (6 bases). The CDR3 covers 14 residues. V dropped 4 bases and J dropped 11 bases, with 17 bases sitting between them. Germline assignment: CDR1 SGHDN and CDR2 FVKESK. The CDR3 sequence is CASSPTQGSRKLFF. Written as DNA, the CDR3 is TGTGCCAGCAGCCCTACACAGGGCTCAAGGAAACTGTTTTTT.

This clone has just a few counts. The chain carries TRBV7-9 and TRBJ1-2; 7 bases fit TRBD1. This CDR3 has 16 amino acids. After removal of 3 bases from V and 3 bases from J, the junction contained 10 bases not matched to a gene. Per germline, CDR1 SEHNR and CDR2 FQNEAQ (reference sequence). As DNA, the CDR3 is TGTGCCAGCAGCTTGGAAGGGGGCTGGTGGTACTATGGCTACACCTTC. Protein sequence: CASSLEGGWWYYGYTF.

On this clone: An end of the junction differs from the germline gene, which may be a read error. The J gene is TRBJ2-3, the V gene TRBV5-4; TRBD2 matches 9 bases. The CDR3 consists of 15 residues. Germline V CDR1 and CDR2: SGHNT, YYREEE (reference sequence). The CDR3 here is CASSLARGGTDTQYF. In nucleotides, the CDR3 is TGTGCCAGCAGCTTGGCGCGGGGGGGCACGGATACGCAGTATTTT.

V is TRBV5-5 and J is TRBJ1-1, with a weak D call TRBD1 (5 bases). The germline CDR1 and CDR2 sequences are SGHKS and YYEKEE (reference sequence). The CDR3 spans 16 residues. V was trimmed by 1 base and J by 1 base, leaving 14 bases between them. The DNA of the CDR3 is TGTGCCAGCAGCTTGTTTACAGGACACGCGAACACTGAAGCTTTCTTT. This encodes CASSLFTGHANTEAFF.

This rearrangement joins TRBV28 to TRBJ1-5; D is unresolved. CDR1 and CDR2 from the germline V gene are MDHEN and SYDVKM. V was shortened by 4 bases and J by 7 bases, with 11 bases between the two germline ends. The CDR3 runs to 13 residues. This CDR3 is CASSSGEEQPQHF. The CDR3 nucleotides read TGTGCCAGCAGTTCAGGCGAAGAACAGCCCCAGCATTTT.